This T cell receptor (beta chain) is from a study of cytomegalovirus exposure and HLA in healthy donors. Whole-study context: Among the roughly 400 genotyped donors, about 81% were placed in the Caucasian-associated ancestry cluster.

The study, taken as a whole, reports: Only CMV serostatus was available as immune exposure information.

The primer mix had 60 Vbeta and 13 Jbeta primers. Data came from immunoSEQ multiplex PCR; TCRdb stores just in-frame clones and leaves some out. This table lists approximately 120,000 clones. Turning to this clone: What it binds is not known.

The receptor was derived from a man aged 40-55 years in good health and CMV-seronegative. The material sequenced was PBMCs.

The CDR3 DNA reads TGTGCCAGCAGCATAGACAGTTACAATGAGCAGTTCTTC. Translating it yields CASSIDSYNEQFF. V gene TRBV2 combines with J gene TRBJ2-1, with D possibly being TRBD1 (5 bases). This CDR3 region has 13 residues. CDR1 is SNHLY and CDR2 is FYNNEI in the germline V gene. V was trimmed by 6 bases and J by 4 bases, leaving 10 bases between them.